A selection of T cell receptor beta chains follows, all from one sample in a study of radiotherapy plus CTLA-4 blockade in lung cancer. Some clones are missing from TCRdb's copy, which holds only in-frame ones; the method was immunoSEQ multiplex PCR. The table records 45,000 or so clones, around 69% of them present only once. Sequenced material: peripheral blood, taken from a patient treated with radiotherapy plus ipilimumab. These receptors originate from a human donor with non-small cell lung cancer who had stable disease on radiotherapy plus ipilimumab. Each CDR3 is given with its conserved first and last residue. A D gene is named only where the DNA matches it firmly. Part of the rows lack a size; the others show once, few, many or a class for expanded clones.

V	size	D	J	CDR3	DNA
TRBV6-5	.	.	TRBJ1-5	CASSGGGGNQPQHF	TGTGCCAGCAGCGGCGGGGGAGGCAATCAGCCCCAGCATTTT
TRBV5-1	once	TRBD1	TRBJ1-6	CASSFSWDRENSPLHF	TGCGCCAGCAGCTTTTCTTGGGACAGGGAAAATTCACCCCTCCACTTT
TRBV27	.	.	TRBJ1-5	CASSSIQGYNNQPQHF	TGTGCCAGCAGTAGTATCCAAGGATATAACAATCAGCCCCAGCATTTT
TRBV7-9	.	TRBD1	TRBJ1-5	CASSLEDRIDQPQHF	TGTGCCAGCAGCTTAGAGGACAGGATAGATCAGCCCCAGCATTTT
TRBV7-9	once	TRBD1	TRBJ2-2	CASSPRQGMGPGELFF	TGTGCCAGCAGCCCAAGACAGGGGATGGGACCCGGGGAGCTGTTTTTT
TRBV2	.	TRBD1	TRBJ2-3	CASTTGQRSTDTQYF	TGTGCCAGCACCACGGGACAGAGGTCCACAGATACGCAGTATTTT
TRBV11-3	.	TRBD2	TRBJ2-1	CASSLTSGGSSYNEQFF	TGTGCCAGCAGCCTCACTAGCGGGGGGAGCTCCTACAATGAGCAGTTCTTC
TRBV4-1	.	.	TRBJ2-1	CASSLSPGAISYNEQFF	TGCGCCAGCAGCCTAAGTCCAGGGGCCATCTCCTACAATGAGCAGTTCTTC
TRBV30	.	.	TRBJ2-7	CAWSLPGDLGYEQYF	TGTGCCTGGAGTCTGCCAGGGGATTTAGGCTACGAGCAGTACTTC
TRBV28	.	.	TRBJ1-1	CASSLSGKVAFF	TGTGCCAGCAGTTTATCAGGGAAGGTAGCTTTCTTT
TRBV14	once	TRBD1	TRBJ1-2	CASSQGTGTYGYTF	TGTGCCAGCAGCCAAGGGACAGGGACCTATGGCTACACCTTC
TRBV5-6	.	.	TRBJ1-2	CASSLRGGGYTF	TGTGCCAGCAGCCTCAGGGGTGGCGGCTACACCTTC
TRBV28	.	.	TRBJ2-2	CASSSGTAIRELFF	TGTGCCAGCTCTTCCGGGACCGCTATCCGGGAGCTGTTTTTT
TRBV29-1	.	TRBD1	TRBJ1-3	CSVKTGYRGNTIYF	TGCAGCGTTAAGACAGGGTACCGTGGAAACACCATATATTTT
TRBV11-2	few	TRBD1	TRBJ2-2	CASSLVGTGSLSGELFF	TGTGCCAGCAGCTTAGTCGGGACAGGGTCTCTTTCCGGGGAGCTGTTTTTT
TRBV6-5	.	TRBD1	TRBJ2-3	CTSSSLGQGTDTQYF	TGTACCAGCAGCTCTTTGGGACAGGGCACAGATACGCAGTATTTT
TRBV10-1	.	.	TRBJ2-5	CASSDGNPIETQYF	TGCGCCAGCAGTGACGGAAACCCGATAGAGACCCAGTACTTC
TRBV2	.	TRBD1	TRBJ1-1	CARSQGVYTEAFF	TGTGCCAGGAGCCAGGGGGTTTACACTGAAGCTTTCTTT
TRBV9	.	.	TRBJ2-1	CASSVGNRHNEQFF	TGTGCCAGCAGCGTAGGAAACAGACACAATGAGCAGTTCTTC
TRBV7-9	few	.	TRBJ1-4	CASSLGTSDEKLFF	TGTGCCAGCAGCTTAGGTACCTCCGATGAAAAACTGTTTTTT
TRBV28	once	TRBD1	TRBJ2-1	CASSSTDRNYNEQFF	TGTGCCAGCAGTTCGACGGACAGGAACTACAATGAGCAGTTCTTC
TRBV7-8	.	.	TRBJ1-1	CASSLARGGTEAFF	TGTGCCAGCAGCTTAGCTCGGGGGGGTACTGAAGCTTTCTTT
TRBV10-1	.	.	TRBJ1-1	CASTGRRNTEAFF	TGCGCCAGCACGGGACGAAGGAACACTGAAGCTTTCTTT
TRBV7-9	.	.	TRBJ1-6	CASSLDNSPLHF	TGTGCCAGCAGCTTAGACAATTCACCCCTCCACTTT
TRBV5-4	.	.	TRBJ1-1	CASSLEFTGLNTEAFF	TGTGCCAGCAGCTTGGAGTTTACAGGGCTGAACACTGAAGCTTTCTTT
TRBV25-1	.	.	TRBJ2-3	CASSDRVVQYF	TGTGCCAGCAGCGATAGGGTTGTGCAGTATTTT
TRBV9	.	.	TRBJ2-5	CASSVGGSSLETQYF	TGTGCCAGCAGCGTAGGAGGCAGTTCTTTGGAGACCCAGTACTTC
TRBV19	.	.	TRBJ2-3	CASRDGPSTDTQYF	TGTGCCAGTCGGGACGGTCCGAGCACAGATACGCAGTATTTT
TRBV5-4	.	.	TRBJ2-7	CASSLDLPNDEQYF	TGTGCCAGCAGCTTGGACCTCCCTAACGACGAGCAGTACTTC
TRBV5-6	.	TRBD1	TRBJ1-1	CASSLRGQGYTEAFF	TGTGCCAGCAGCTTGAGGGGACAGGGTTACACTGAAGCTTTCTTT
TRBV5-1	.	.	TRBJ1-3	CASSPGWSSGNTIYF	TGCGCCAGCAGCCCGGGGTGGAGCTCTGGAAACACCATATATTTT
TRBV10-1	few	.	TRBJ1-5	CASSDRGGNQPQHF	TGCGCCAGCAGTGACAGGGGTGGCAATCAGCCCCAGCATTTT
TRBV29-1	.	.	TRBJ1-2	CSVEGGDNYGYTF	TGCAGCGTTGAAGGGGGGGATAACTATGGCTACACCTTC
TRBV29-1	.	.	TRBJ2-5	CSGREETQYF	TGCAGCGGTAGAGAGGAGACCCAGTACTTC
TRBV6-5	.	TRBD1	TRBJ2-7	CASMGQGFTYEQYF	TGTGCCAGCATGGGACAGGGGTTTACCTACGAGCAGTACTTC
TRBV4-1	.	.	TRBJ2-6	CASSQGGTGANVLTF	TGCGCCAGCAGCCAAGGAGGGACCGGGGCCAACGTCCTGACTTTC
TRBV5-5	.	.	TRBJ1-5	CASSLGQNQPQHF	TGTGCCAGCAGCTTAGGCCAAAATCAGCCCCAGCATTTT
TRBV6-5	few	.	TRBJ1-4	CASSPTRGKEKLFF	TGTGCCAGCAGCCCAACAAGGGGGAAGGAAAAACTGTTTTTT
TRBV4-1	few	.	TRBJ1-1	CASSQDWGDTEAFF	TGCGCCAGCAGCCAAGATTGGGGGGACACTGAAGCTTTCTTT
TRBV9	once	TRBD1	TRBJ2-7	CASSGGQNYEQYF	TGTGCCAGCAGCGGGGGACAGAACTACGAGCAGTACTTC
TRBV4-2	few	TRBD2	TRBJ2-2	CASSQEEGLAGGPTNTGELFF	TGTGCCAGCAGCCAAGAGGAAGGGCTAGCGGGGGGACCTACGAACACCGGGGAGCTGTTTTTT
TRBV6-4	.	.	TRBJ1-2	CASSSGTSGPAGYTF	TGTGCCAGCAGTTCCGGGACCTCGGGTCCAGCTGGCTACACCTTC
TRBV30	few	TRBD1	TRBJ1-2	CVLEGQGYGYTF	TGTGTACTAGAGGGACAGGGCTATGGCTACACCTTC
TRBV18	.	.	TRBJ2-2	CASSPPSQSTGELFF	TGTGCCAGCTCACCACCGAGTCAGAGCACCGGGGAGCTGTTTTTT
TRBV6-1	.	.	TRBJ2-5	CASSEGGETQYF	TGTGCCAGCAGTGAAGGGGGGGAGACCCAGTACTTC
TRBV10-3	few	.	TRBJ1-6	CAIKGGSSYNSPLHF	TGTGCCATCAAGGGGGGTTCCTCCTATAATTCACCCCTCCACTTT
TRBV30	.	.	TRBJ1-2	CAWRRDRLESYTF	TGTGCCTGGAGGAGGGATCGCCTCGAGAGCTACACCTTC
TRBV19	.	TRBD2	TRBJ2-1	CASSITRPASGGLGEQFF	TGTGCCAGTAGTATCACCCGGCCGGCTAGCGGGGGCCTCGGTGAGCAGTTCTTC
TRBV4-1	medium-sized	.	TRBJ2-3	CASSQDQNTDTQYF	TGCGCCAGCAGCCAAGATCAAAACACAGATACGCAGTATTTT
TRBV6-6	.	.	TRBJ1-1	CASSYSGGVGTEAFF	TGTGCCAGCAGTTACTCTGGGGGCGTTGGGACTGAAGCTTTCTTT
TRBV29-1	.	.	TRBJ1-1	CSVRRALEANTEAFF	TGCAGCGTTAGACGTGCCTTGGAGGCGAACACTGAAGCTTTCTTT
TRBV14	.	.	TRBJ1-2	CASSHFYRRDNYGYTF	TGTGCCAGCAGCCACTTTTACCGCCGGGACAACTATGGCTACACCTTC
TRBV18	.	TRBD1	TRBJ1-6	CASSPGTDNSPLHF	TGTGCCAGCTCGCCCGGGACAGATAATTCACCCCTCCACTTT
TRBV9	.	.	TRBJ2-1	CASSVVGTQSNEQFF	TGTGCCAGCAGCGTAGTTGGGACTCAGAGCAATGAGCAGTTCTTC
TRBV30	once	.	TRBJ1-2	CVEESQPGRGGYTF	TGTGTCGAAGAATCCCAGCCAGGAAGGGGTGGCTACACCTTC
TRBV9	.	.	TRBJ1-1	CASSVDPGEGTEAFF	TGTGCCAGCAGCGTAGATCCAGGGGAGGGTACTGAAGCTTTCTTT
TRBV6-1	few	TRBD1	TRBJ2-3	CASSSAAGGKDTQYF	TGTGCCAGCTCGAGTGCGGCAGGGGGCAAAGATACGCAGTATTTT
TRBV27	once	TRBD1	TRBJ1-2	CASSSIIDRGLGYTF	TGTGCCAGCAGTTCCATCATCGACAGGGGGCTTGGCTACACCTTC
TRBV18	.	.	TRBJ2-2	CASSPNSGTQVTGELFF	TGTGCCAGCTCTCCAAACTCCGGGACCCAGGTCACCGGGGAGCTGTTTTTT
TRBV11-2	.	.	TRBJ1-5	CASSWGTNQPQHF	TGTGCCAGCAGTTGGGGGACAAATCAGCCCCAGCATTTT